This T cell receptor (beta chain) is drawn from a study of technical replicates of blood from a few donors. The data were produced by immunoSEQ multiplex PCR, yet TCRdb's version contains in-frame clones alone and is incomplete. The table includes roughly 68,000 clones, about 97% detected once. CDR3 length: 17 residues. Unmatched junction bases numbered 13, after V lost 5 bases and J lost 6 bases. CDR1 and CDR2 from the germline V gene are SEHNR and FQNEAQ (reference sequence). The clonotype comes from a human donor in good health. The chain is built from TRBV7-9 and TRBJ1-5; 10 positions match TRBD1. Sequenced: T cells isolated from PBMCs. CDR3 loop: CASSPGSDRGVGQPQHF. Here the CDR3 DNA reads TGTGCCAGCAGCCCCGGGTCGGACAGGGGGGTTGGTCAGCCCCAGCATTTT.